Listed here is a single TCR beta chain. This sample stems from a study of blood T cell repertoires in COVID-19. Across the study: The United States, Italy and Spain supplied acute and convalescent COVID-19 samples. T cells, B-cell-depleted T cells, or PBMCs supplied cDNA or gDNA.

CDR1 is SQVTM and CDR2 is ANQGSEA in the germline V gene. V gave up 7 bases and J gave up 3 bases, with 15 bases separating them. The CDR3 totals 13 residues. Methods used by the authors: Amplification of reference gene primers provided the estimated nucleated cell counts. Here immunoSEQ multiplex PCR was the method, and the copy in TCRdb shows in-frame clones only, minus some. V, J and clone size reflect that table, while D and trimming were determined from the DNA. Among about 87,000 clones, approximately 82% were seen once, and the ten largest hold around 2.1%. The genes are TRBV29-1 and TRBJ1-1; weak D call: TRBD1 (5 bases). Input material: peripheral blood. The source of this sequence is a woman aged 65 to 85 with acute or convalescent COVID-19. CDR3 protein: CSAAGFGDTEAFF. CDR3 bases: TGCAGCGCCGCAGGGTTTGGAGACACTGAAGCTTTCTTT.